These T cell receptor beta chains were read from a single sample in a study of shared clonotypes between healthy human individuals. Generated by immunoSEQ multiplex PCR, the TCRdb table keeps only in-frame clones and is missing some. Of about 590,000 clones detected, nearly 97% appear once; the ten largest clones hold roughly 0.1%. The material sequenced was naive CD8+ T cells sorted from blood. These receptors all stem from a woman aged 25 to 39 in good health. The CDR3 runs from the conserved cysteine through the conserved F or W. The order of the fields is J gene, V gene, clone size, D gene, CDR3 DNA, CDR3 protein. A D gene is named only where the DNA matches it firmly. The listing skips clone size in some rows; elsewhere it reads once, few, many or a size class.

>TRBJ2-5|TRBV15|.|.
TGTGCCACCAGCGGAAGGACAGCCCAAGAGACCCAGTACTTC
CATSGRTAQETQYF
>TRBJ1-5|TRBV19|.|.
TGTGCCAGTAGTATCGCGCAGGGTGATCAGCCCCAGCATTTT
CASSIAQGDQPQHF
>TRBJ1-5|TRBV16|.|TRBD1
TGTGCCAGCCGACGGACAGGGGGCGATCAGCCCCAGCATTTT
CASRRTGGDQPQHF
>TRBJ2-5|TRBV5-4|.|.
TGTGCCAGCAGCTATGAATCGGGGGAGACCCAGTACTTC
CASSYESGETQYF
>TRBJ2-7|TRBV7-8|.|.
TGTGCCAGCAGCTTTGGGAAGTCCGCCTCCTACGAGCAGTACTTC
CASSFGKSASYEQYF
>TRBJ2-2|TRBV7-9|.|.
TGTGCCAGCAGCTTATATATCGGGGAGCTGTTTTTT
CASSLYIGELFF
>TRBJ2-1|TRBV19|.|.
TGTGCCAGTATGTCGGAGATTTACAATGAGCAGTTCTTC
CASMSEIYNEQFF
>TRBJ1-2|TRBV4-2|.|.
TGTGCCAGCAGCCTGGACAGTAACTATGGCTACACCTTC
CASSLDSNYGYTF
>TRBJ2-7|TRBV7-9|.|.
TGTGCCAGCAGCCACGAGAGTTCTGCAACCTACGAGCAGTACTTC
CASSHESSATYEQYF
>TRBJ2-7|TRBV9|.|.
TGTGCCAGCAGCGTAGCTTTAGAGAACTACGAGCAGTACTTC
CASSVALENYEQYF
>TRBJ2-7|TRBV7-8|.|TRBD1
TGTGCCAGCAGCCCCGGGACAGCGCCTCGCGAGCAGTACTTC
CASSPGTAPREQYF
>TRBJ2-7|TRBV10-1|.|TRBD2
TGCGCCAGCAGTGAGACTAGCGCCCGTTTGGACGAGCAGTACTTC
CASSETSARLDEQYF
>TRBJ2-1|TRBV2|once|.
TGTGCCAGCTGGGCGGTAGTCTCCTACAATGAGCAGTTCTTC
CASWAVVSYNEQFF
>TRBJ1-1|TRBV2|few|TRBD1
TGTGCCACTGACGGACAGGGGGACACTGAAGCTTTCTTT
CATDGQGDTEAFF
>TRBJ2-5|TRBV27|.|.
TGTGCCAGCAGTCCCTCAGGGGTGGCGGAGACCCAGTACTTC
CASSPSGVAETQYF
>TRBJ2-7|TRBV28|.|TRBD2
TGTGCCAGCAGCCCACTAGCGGGACCATACGAGCAGTACTTC
CASSPLAGPYEQYF
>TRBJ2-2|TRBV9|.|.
TGTGCCAGCAGCGTAGCTAGTGCCACCGGGGAGCTGTTTTTT
CASSVASATGELFF
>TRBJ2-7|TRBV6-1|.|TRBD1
TGTGCCAGCAGCATCGGGACAGACTACGAGCAGTACTTC
CASSIGTDYEQYF
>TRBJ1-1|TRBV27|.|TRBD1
TGTGCCAGCAGTTTATCTCGAGGGACAGGGGAGACTGAAGCTTTCTTT
CASSLSRGTGETEAFF
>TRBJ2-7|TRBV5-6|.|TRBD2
TGTGCCAGCAGCTTGGTTCGTAGCGGGAGGGCGAAAAACGAGCAGTACTTC
CASSLVRSGRAKNEQYF
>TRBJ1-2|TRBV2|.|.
TGTGCCAGCGCAGGGGTCGGTGGCTACACCTTC
CASAGVGGYTF